The entry below describes one T cell receptor beta chain. This record belongs to a study of control samples from healthy donors and cancer patients. From germline, CDR1 is LNHDA and CDR2 SQIVND (reference sequence). CDR3 length: 14 amino acids. The germline V and J ends were trimmed by 7 bases and 1 base, with 13 bases remaining between them. Produced via immunoSEQ multiplex PCR; TCRdb's table is partial and in-frame only. This sample yields tens of thousands of clones, of which about 93% are seen a single time; around 4% belongs to the top ten. The receptor was isolated from a woman in her forties or fifties in good health. The chain employs TRBV19 and TRBJ1-2; tentatively, D is TRBD1 (5 bases). Sequenced material: blood. CDR3 in amino acids: CASTISGINYGYTF. In nucleotides, the CDR3 is TGTGCCAGTACCATTTCAGGGATTAACTATGGCTACACCTTC.